Following are 21 T cell receptor beta chains from one sample sequenced in a study of blood T cell repertoires in COVID-19. The repertoire was sequenced with immunoSEQ multiplex PCR; TCRdb's copy has only in-frame clones and lacks some. Of about 200,000 clones detected, 75% to 90% appear once; the ten largest clones hold around 4.5%. Material for sequencing was PBMCs or T cells enriched from blood (not recorded which). The receptors stem from a woman between 25 and 40 years old who had been exposed to COVID-19.

V and J are TRBV19 and TRBJ1-4, with TRBD1 matching 8 bases. Germline CDR1 reads LNHDA; CDR2 reads SQIVND (reference sequence). The CDR3 runs 15 residues. V trimming: 9 bases; J trimming: 8 bases; junction bases outside the gene matches: 14. The CDR3 region has the DNA TGTGCCAGCCTTGCAATCCAGGGGGCTTTGGAAAAACTGTTTTTT. Translating it yields CASLAIQGALEKLFF.

The V gene is TRBV6-2 or TRBV6-3, the J gene TRBJ1-2; possibly TRBD1 for D (5 bases). In germline, CDR1 is MNHEY, CDR2 SVGEGT. CDR3 length: 12 residues. Trimming took 4 bases from V and 4 from J, leaving 7 bases between them. CDR3 in DNA: TGTGCCAGCAGTTCCAGGGTCTATGGCTACACCTTC. Its translation is CASSSRVYGYTF.

The CDR3 DNA is TGTGCCAGTTCACTCGGAGGCTATGGCTACACCTTC. Its translation is CASSLGGYGYTF. This chain uses TRBV10-3 with TRBJ1-2; D not resolved. CDR3 length equals 12 residues. Per germline, CDR1 ENHRY and CDR2 SYGVKD. The V gene lost 10 bases and the J gene lost 4 bases, with 13 bases spanning the gap.

This clone has only one observation. The chain couples TRBV12-3 or TRBV12-4 to TRBJ2-2; tentatively, D is TRBD1 (6 bases). CDR3 length equals 13 residues. V shed 7 bases and J shed 4 bases, with 10 bases lying between them. The CDR3 loop reads CASNRASTGELFF. The CDR3 DNA is TGTGCCAGCAACAGGGCCTCCACCGGGGAGCTGTTTTTT.

The sample holds many counts of this clone. This sequence joins TRBV11-3 and TRBJ1-4; D is possibly TRBD1 (5 bases). Germline CDR1 reads SGHNT; CDR2 reads YENEEA. The length of the CDR3 is 13 residues. V was cut by 2 bases and J by 7 bases, with 8 bases left in between. The CDR3, as DNA: TGTGCCAGCAGCTTACAGGGAGGTGAAAAACTGTTTTTT. Translation: CASSLQGGEKLFF.

The J gene is TRBJ1-2, the V gene TRBV5-4, with TRBD1 identical over 11 bases. J lost 7 bases, V lost 0 bases, and 2 bases had no gene match. CDR1 is SGHNT, CDR2 YYREEE, per germline (reference sequence). The CDR3 has 14 residues. For the CDR3, the DNA is TGTGCCAGCAGCTTGGATGGACAGGGGGCTGGCTACACCTTC. Translated, it gives CASSLDGQGAGYTF. Together with reference TRBV5-4 and TRBJ1-2, the CDR3 gives the full variable domain: ETGVTQSPTHLIKTRGQQVTLRCSSQSGHNTVSWYQQALGQGPQFIFQYYREEENGRGNFPPRFSGLQFPNYSSELNVNALELDDSALYLCASSLDGQGAGYTFGSGTRLTVV.

The rearrangement uses TRBV13 and TRBJ1-2, with 8 bases fitting TRBD1. Germline V gene lookup returns CDR1 PRHDT and CDR2 FYEKMQ (reference sequence). V was clipped by 4 bases and J by 3 bases; unmatched bases: 7. The CDR3 is 15 residues long. The CDR3 DNA reads TGTGCCAGCAGCTCCTCGACAGGGGTGGACTATGGCTACACCTTC. Translation gives CASSSSTGVDYGYTF.

This rearrangement joins TRBV5-5 to TRBJ1-3; no reliable D call. The CDR3 runs to 14 residues. In germline, CDR1 is SGHKS, CDR2 YYEKEE (reference sequence). V lost 1 base, J lost 4 bases, and 9 bases lay in between. The CDR3 loop is CASSLRGDGNTIYF. CDR3 DNA: TGTGCCAGCAGCTTGAGAGGTGACGGAAACACCATATATTTT.

The CDR3 DNA sequence: TGTGCCAGTAGCATACAGGGGTCGGGGAACAATCAGCCCCAGCATTTT. It specifies CASSIQGSGNNQPQHF. The chain joins TRBV19 to TRBJ1-5; 7 bases fit TRBD1. The CDR3 has 16 amino acids. After removal of 6 bases from V and 3 bases from J, the junction contained 11 bases not matched to a gene. Germline V CDR1 and CDR2: LNHDA, SQIVND (reference sequence).

The chain has TRBV19 and TRBJ1-2, with TRBD1 as a possible D gene (6 bases). Trimming cost V 8 bases and J 7 bases, with 23 bases left between them. This CDR3 contains 15 residues. Germline CDR1 LNHDA, CDR2 SQIVND (reference sequence). In DNA, the CDR3 is TGTGCCAGTGGACCGATGGGGGGGGCTGACTCTGGCTACACCTTC. Amino acids: CASGPMGGADSGYTF. The complete variable domain, with remaining parts taken from reference TRBV19 and TRBJ1-2, reads DGGITQSPKYLFRKEGQNVTLSCEQNLNHDAMYWYRQDPGQGLRLIYYSQIVNDFQKGDIAEGYSVSREKKESFPLTVTSAQKNPTAFYLCASGPMGGADSGYTFGSGTRLTVV.

This clone appeared a few times. The chain links TRBV6-5 to TRBJ1-2; D gene ambiguous. V lost 0 bases and J 4 bases, leaving 15 bases between the germline ends. Germline V gene lookup returns CDR1 MNHEY and CDR2 SVGAGI. CDR3 length: 16 residues. The DNA of the CDR3 is TGTGCCAGCAGTTACTCGAGCGGCAGGATCGGCTATGGCTACACCTTC. Translation: CASSYSSGRIGYGYTF.

This clone was detected a few times. The rearrangement uses TRBV18 and TRBJ2-7, with 11 positions matching TRBD2. CDR3 length: 16 residues. Trimming removed 3 bases from V and 4 bases from J; junction bases left unmatched: 8. Germline CDR1 and CDR2: KGHSH and LQKENI. In DNA, the CDR3 is TGTGCCAGCTCACCTTCGACCGGGACTAGCGGTTACGAGCAGTACTTC. The encoded protein is CASSPSTGTSGYEQYF.

The V and J genes are TRBV7-6 and TRBJ2-7; perhaps TRBD1 as D (6 bases). Germline V gives CDR1 SGHVS, CDR2 FNYEAQ. This CDR3 comprises 12 residues. Trimming removed 5 bases at V and 5 bases at J, with 10 bases between. Here the CDR3 reads CASSPTGNEQYF. The CDR3, as DNA: TGTGCCAGCAGCCCGACAGGTAACGAGCAGTACTTC.

The J gene is TRBJ2-6, the V gene TRBV6-5; weak D call: TRBD2 (5 bases). V was trimmed by 6 bases and J by 1 base, leaving 10 bases between them. Per the germline V gene, CDR1 is MNHEY and CDR2 is SVGAGI. The CDR3 is 15 residues long. This CDR3 is CASRSGGSGANVLTF. The CDR3 nucleotides are TGTGCCAGCAGAAGTGGAGGATCTGGGGCCAACGTCCTGACTTTC.

The chain is built from TRBV5-1 and TRBJ1-5; D is perhaps TRBD1 (6 bases). Germline lookup yields CDR1 SGHRS and CDR2 YFSETQ. CDR3 length: 17 amino acids. V was clipped by 4 bases and J by 4 bases, with 21 bases between them. CDR3 DNA sequence: TGCGCCAGCAGCCTGGGCGACCAGGGGAATGGGAATCAGCCCCAGCATTTT. As protein: CASSLGDQGNGNQPQHF.

V is TRBV7-8 and J is TRBJ1-3; 7 nucleotides line up with TRBD1. With V trimmed by 5 bases and J by 8 bases, 18 bases remained unmatched. The CDR3 covers 17 residues. Germline V lookup: CDR1 SGHVS, CDR2 FQNEAQ. The chain's CDR3 is CASSKRQGGRVSDTIYF. The CDR3, as DNA: TGTGCCAGCAGCAAGAGACAGGGTGGCCGTGTTTCGGACACCATATATTTT.

The chain employs TRBV14 and TRBJ1-6, with D hard to call. The V end was cut by 1 base, the J end by 0 bases, with 10 bases between. This CDR3 has 17 residues. Germline values: CDR1 SGHDN, CDR2 FVKESK. The CDR3 is CASSQGEESSYNSPLHF. CDR3 DNA: TGTGCCAGCAGCCAAGGGGAGGAAAGCTCCTATAATTCACCCCTCCACTTT. The full variable domain, with the rest looked up from reference TRBV14 and TRBJ1-6, is EAGVTQFPSHSVIEKGQTVTLRCDPISGHDNLYWYRRVMGKEIKFLLHFVKESKQDESGMPNNRFLAERTGGTYSTLKVQPAELEDSGVYFCASSQGEESSYNSPLHFGNGTRLTVT.

The chain uses TRBV7-3 and TRBJ2-1; 9 bases are a match to TRBD1. The V segment lost 0 bases and the J segment 8 bases; nucleotides outside the gene matches: 5. The germline V gene encodes CDR1 SGHTA and CDR2 FQGTGA. The CDR3 is made up of 15 amino acids. Here the CDR3 reads CASSLTGQGFDEQFF. CDR3 nucleotides: TGTGCCAGCAGCTTAACGGGACAGGGTTTCGATGAGCAGTTCTTC.

This chain joins TRBV2 and TRBJ1-1; 10 bases map to TRBD1. The CDR3 spans 14 residues. V was clipped by 6 bases and J by 1 base; unmatched bases: 2. The germline gives CDR1 SNHLY, CDR2 FYNNEI. As DNA, the CDR3 is TGTGCCAGCAGGGGGACAGGGGCGAACACTGAAGCTTTCTTT. Its translation: CASRGTGANTEAFF.

The chain's CDR3 is CSASRQDFEQYF. DNA for the CDR3: TGCAGTGCTAGTAGACAGGACTTCGAGCAGTACTTC. The chain joins TRBV20-1 to TRBJ2-7; a possible D gene is TRBD1 (6 bases). V was shortened by 3 bases and J by 6 bases, with 12 bases between the two germline ends. This CDR3 comprises 12 residues. Germline CDR1 reads DFQATT; CDR2 reads SNEGSKA (reference sequence).

The genes are TRBV5-1 and TRBJ2-7; no clear D. The germline gives CDR1 SGHRS, CDR2 YFSETQ. CDR3 length equals 14 residues. Trimming cost V 0 bases and J 2 bases, with 9 bases left between them. The CDR3 region is CASSLGTDPYEQYF. For the CDR3, the DNA is TGCGCCAGCAGCTTGGGTACAGATCCCTACGAGCAGTACTTC. The full variable domain, completed using reference TRBV5-1 and TRBJ2-7, is KAGVTQTPRYLIKTRGQQVTLSCSPISGHRSVSWYQQTPGQGLQFLFEYFSETQRNKGNFPGRFSGRQFSNSRSEMNVSTLELGDSALYLCASSLGTDPYEQYFGPGTRLTVT.